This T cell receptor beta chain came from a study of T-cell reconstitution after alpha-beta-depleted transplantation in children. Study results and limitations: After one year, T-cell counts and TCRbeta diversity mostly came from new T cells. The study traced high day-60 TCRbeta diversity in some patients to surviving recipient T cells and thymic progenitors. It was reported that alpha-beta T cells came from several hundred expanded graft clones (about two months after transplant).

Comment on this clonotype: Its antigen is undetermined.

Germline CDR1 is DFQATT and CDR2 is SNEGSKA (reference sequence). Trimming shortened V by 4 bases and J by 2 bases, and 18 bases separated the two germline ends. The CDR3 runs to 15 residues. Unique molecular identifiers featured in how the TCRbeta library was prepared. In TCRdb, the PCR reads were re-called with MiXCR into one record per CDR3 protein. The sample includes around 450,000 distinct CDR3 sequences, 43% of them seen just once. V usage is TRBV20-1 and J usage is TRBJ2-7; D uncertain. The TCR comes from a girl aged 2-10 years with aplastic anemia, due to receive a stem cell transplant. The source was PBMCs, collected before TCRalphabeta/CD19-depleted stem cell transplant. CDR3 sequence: CSAKTFDTVTYEQYF. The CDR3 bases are TGCAGTGCTAAGACGTTCGACACGGTTACCTACGAGCAGTACTTC.